The 6 T cell receptor beta chains given below trace back to one sample, sequenced in a study of glioma-infiltrating T cells after dendritic cell vaccination (dated by TCRdb to between 2015 and 2016). The library was generated by the immunoSEQ multiplex PCR assay. Drawn from immuneACCESS, this table holds only the in-frame rearrangements with V and J called that TCRdb kept. Clones are partly lost; checked studies trace under half to an unresolved V gene and leave the rest unexplained. The sample data list about 50,000 clones, and about 91% of these were observed just once. The leading ten clones occupy approximately 5.3% of the sample. Read against the paper, the sample's time point label means: after dendritic cell vaccination, including at tumor progression/relapse. Sequenced here: blood, sampled after dendritic cell vaccination. These receptors were collected from a human donor with glioblastoma.

The rearrangement uses TRBV28 and TRBJ1-1; 8 bases fit TRBD1. Per the germline V gene, CDR1 is MDHEN and CDR2 is SYDVKM. The CDR3 has 13 amino acids. The junction had 6 bases not matched to a gene; V was cut back by 6 bases and J by 6 bases. CDR3 DNA: TGTGCCAGCAGCCTTCAGGGGGCCCCTGAAGCTTTCTTT. Translated, it gives CASSLQGAPEAFF.

The V gene is TRBV10-3, the J gene TRBJ2-3; D gene unclear. V was shortened by 7 bases and J by 2 bases, with 13 bases between the two germline ends. CDR1 ENHRY and CDR2 SYGVKD come from the germline V gene. The CDR3 has 14 amino acids. DNA for the CDR3: TGTGCCATCACGAGGAGCGCCCTCACAGATACGCAGTATTTT. It translates to CAITRSALTDTQYF.

This chain joins TRBV27 and TRBJ2-1; the D gene is possibly TRBD2 (5 bases). The CDR3 runs to 14 residues. Looked up from germline, CDR1 is MNHEY and CDR2 is SMNVEV (reference sequence). V gave up 2 bases and J gave up 1 base, with 6 bases separating them. CDR3 in amino acids: CASSLGLSYNEQFF. DNA for the CDR3: TGTGCCAGCAGTTTAGGACTGTCCTACAATGAGCAGTTCTTC.

DNA for the CDR3: TGTGCCAGCTTTCCCGGGACTGGATACAATGAGCAGTTCTTC. Protein product: CASFPGTGYNEQFF. This chain joins TRBV28 and TRBJ2-1; D is possibly TRBD2 (6 bases). Germline V lookup: CDR1 MDHEN, CDR2 SYDVKM. This CDR3 has 14 amino acids. The V and J ends lost 8 bases and 4 bases respectively, with 15 bases between them.

The chain employs TRBV5-8 and TRBJ2-3; perhaps TRBD2 as D (6 bases). Trimming stripped 0 bases from V and 3 bases from J, with 11 bases between. The CDR3 is 15 residues long. The V gene's germline CDR1 is SGHTS and CDR2 YDEGEE. The CDR3 DNA sequence: TGTGCCAGCAGCTTGGCCTATGCGGGAACAGATACGCAGTATTTT. This encodes CASSLAYAGTDTQYF.

This clone appeared a few times. The CDR3 loop is CAISESWSGGGYTF. Written as DNA, the CDR3 is TGTGCCATCAGTGAGTCCTGGAGTGGCGGTGGCTACACCTTC. The chain uses TRBV10-3 and TRBJ1-2; no reliable D call. V lost 0 bases and J 7 bases, leaving 12 bases between the germline ends. CDR3 length equals 14 residues. Germline CDR1 reads ENHRY; CDR2 reads SYGVKD.